Below are 16 T cell receptor beta chains sequenced from a single sample in a study of T cell clonotyping in hematopoietic cell transplantation. The time point: recipient sample about 28 days before transplant, after cytoreduction. Sequencing used immunoSEQ multiplex PCR; TCRdb keeps in-frame clones, though not all of them. The table has around 24,000 clones, around 83% seen once. The source material was peripheral blood mononuclear cells, sampled before stem cell transplant. The source is an older woman with acute myeloid leukemia. Some clones in this sample may be carry-over from other donors' samples.

The V call is TRBV7-2, the J call TRBJ2-7, with 11 bases aligning to TRBD2. The V segment lost 4 bases and the J segment 2 bases; nucleotides outside the gene matches: 1. In germline, CDR1 is SGHTA, CDR2 FQGNSA. The CDR3 covers 14 residues. The CDR3 sequence: CASSSSGGTYEQYF. The CDR3, as DNA: TGTGCCAGCAGCTCTAGCGGGGGGACCTACGAGCAGTACTTC. The full variable domain, in which reference TRBV7-2 and TRBJ2-7 provide the parts outside the CDR3, is GAGVSQSPSNKVTEKGKDVELRCDPISGHTALYWYRQSLGQGLEFLIYFQGNSAPDKSGLPSDRFSAERTGGSVSTLTIQRTQQEDSAVYLCASSSSGGTYEQYFGPGTRLTVT.

V is TRBV29-1 and J is TRBJ1-1; no definite D call. The CDR3 is 14 residues long. Deletions cut 4 bases from V and 0 bases from J, with 12 bases between. The germline V gene has CDR1 SQVTM and CDR2 ANQGSEA. In DNA, the CDR3 is TGCAGCGTTGGATCCCAGGCTCTGAACACTGAAGCTTTCTTT. Translated: CSVGSQALNTEAFF.

This clone was seen a single time. This specimen includes other DNA sequences encoding the same CDR3. The chain has TRBV5-1 and TRBJ1-1; D ambiguous. V dropped 1 base and J dropped 1 base, with 5 bases sitting between them. CDR1 is SGHRS and CDR2 is YFSETQ in the germline V gene. The CDR3 sequence is 13 residues long. This CDR3 is CASSLRQNTEAFF. CDR3 bases: TGCGCCAGCAGCTTGCGGCAGAACACTGAAGCTTTCTTT. The entire variable domain, with the rest obtained from reference TRBV5-1 and TRBJ1-1, is as follows: KAGVTQTPRYLIKTRGQQVTLSCSPISGHRSVSWYQQTPGQGLQFLFEYFSETQRNKGNFPGRFSGRQFSNSRSEMNVSTLELGDSALYLCASSLRQNTEAFFGQGTRLTVV.

The rearrangement uses TRBV7-8 and TRBJ2-5; TRBD2 matches at 13 bases. V gave up 4 bases and J gave up 0 bases; unmatched junction bases: 5. The length of the CDR3 is 17 residues. Germline V CDR1 and CDR2: SGHVS, FQNEAQ. The CDR3 DNA follows: TGTGCCAGCAGCTCGGGACTAGCGGGGACAAACCAAGAGACCCAGTACTTC. It encodes CASSSGLAGTNQETQYF.

The chain recombines TRBV9 with TRBJ2-5; 13 positions agree with TRBD2. Per germline, CDR1 SGDLS and CDR2 YYNGEE. The CDR3 contains 16 residues. Trimming cost V 2 bases and J 5 bases; bases outside gene matches: 6. The CDR3 reads CASSVGTSGEGETQYF. CDR3 coding DNA: TGTGCCAGCAGCGTCGGGACTAGCGGGGAGGGGGAGACCCAGTACTTC. The full variable domain, in which reference TRBV9 and TRBJ2-5 provide the parts outside the CDR3, is DSGVTQTPKHLITATGQRVTLRCSPRSGDLSVYWYQQSLDQGLQFLIQYYNGEERAKGNILERFSAQQFPDLHSELNLSSLELGDSALYFCASSVGTSGEGETQYFGPGTRLLVL.

This clone has just one count. This chain's CDR3 is CATRSPGVIGYNEQFF. For the CDR3, the DNA is TGTGCCACCAGGTCACCGGGGGTTATTGGCTACAATGAGCAGTTCTTC. J is TRBJ2-1 and V is TRBV15; D perhaps matches TRBD2 (6 bases). CDR1 and CDR2 (germline): LNHNV, YYDKDF (reference sequence). The CDR3 runs to 16 residues. V was cut by 6 bases and J by 3 bases, with 18 bases left in between.

This chain connects TRBV11-2 to TRBJ2-5; D is unclear. V lost 5 bases, J lost 2 bases, and 15 bases lay in between. The germline V gene has CDR1 SGHAT and CDR2 FQNNGV. The CDR3 is made up of 15 amino acids. The CDR3 sequence: CASSPSPGEQETQYF. DNA for the CDR3: TGTGCCAGCAGCCCATCCCCAGGCGAACAAGAGACCCAGTACTTC.

The V and J genes are TRBV5-1 and TRBJ1-1; 7 bases agree with TRBD1. This CDR3 contains 13 residues. The germline V gene has CDR1 SGHRS and CDR2 YFSETQ. Trimming cost V 9 bases and J 4 bases; bases outside gene matches: 9. Here the CDR3 DNA reads TGCGCCACAGGAAGGGGGCTGGGCACTGAAGCTTTCTTT. Its translation: CATGRGLGTEAFF.

In this sample, this clone turned up a few times. The chain carries TRBV19 and TRBJ1-5, with D uncertain. The CDR3 contains 12 residues. Trimming stripped 5 bases from V and 3 bases from J, with 5 bases between. Germline CDR1 and CDR2: LNHDA and SQIVND (reference sequence). CDR3 bases: TGTGCCAGTAGTTCGCTCAATCAGCCCCAGCATTTT. It is translated as CASSSLNQPQHF.

V usage is TRBV27 and J usage is TRBJ1-1, with 9 bases matching TRBD1. CDR1 is MNHEY, CDR2 SMNVEV, per germline (reference sequence). The V and J ends lost 7 bases and 5 bases, in that order; junction bases with no gene match: 8. This CDR3 has 14 amino acids. In DNA, the CDR3 is TGTGCCAGCACGCGGACAGGGGCAGGAACTGAAGCTTTCTTT. It yields the protein CASTRTGAGTEAFF.

J is TRBJ2-7 and V is TRBV7-9; TRBD1 agrees at 10 bases. The V gene end was trimmed by 5 bases and the J gene end by 0 bases; junction bases not matched to a gene: 7. The CDR3 totals 16 residues. CDR1 and CDR2 from the germline V gene are SEHNR and FQNEAQ (reference sequence). Written as DNA, the CDR3 is TGTGCCAGCAGCCCCCGATGGGACAGGGGCTCCTACGAGCAGTACTTC. Amino acids: CASSPRWDRGSYEQYF.

This clone is a singleton in its sample. V is TRBV5-6 and J is TRBJ1-2, with 8 bases identical to TRBD1. The CDR3 consists of 14 residues. The V segment lost 0 bases and the J segment 2 bases; nucleotides outside the gene matches: 0. Germline CDR1 SGHDT, CDR2 YYEEEE. Here the CDR3 DNA reads TGTGCCAGCAGCTTGGGACAGGGGAACTATGGCTACACCTTC. Amino acids: CASSLGQGNYGYTF.

V gene TRBV19 combines with J gene TRBJ2-3; TRBD2 aligns across 15 bases. Germline CDR1 LNHDA, CDR2 SQIVND (reference sequence). J was trimmed by 4 bases and V by 5 bases; bases with no gene match: 4. The CDR3 length is 16 residues. The CDR3, as DNA: TGTGCCAGTAGTCGGACTAGCGGGAGGGCCTCAGATACGCAGTATTTT. Protein product: CASSRTSGRASDTQYF.

The CDR3 sequence: CASSLGTLAGEPYEQYF. As DNA, the CDR3 is TGTGCCAGCAGCTTAGGGACACTAGCGGGAGAACCCTACGAGCAGTACTTC. The chain has TRBV7-2 and TRBJ2-7, with 11 bases lining up with TRBD2. V was pared by 1 base and J by 2 bases, with 7 bases of the junction left unmatched. Germline CDR1 and CDR2: SGHTA and FQGNSA. The CDR3 is made up of 17 amino acids.

V usage is TRBV9 and J usage is TRBJ2-2; the D is unclear. Germline CDR1 is SGDLS and CDR2 is YYNGEE. This CDR3 contains 16 residues. V gave up 0 bases and J gave up 6 bases, with 15 bases separating them. Written as DNA, the CDR3 is TGTGCCAGCAGCGTAGATCCCCTCGGTGGGGCCGGGGAGCTGTTTTTT. Translating it yields CASSVDPLGGAGELFF.

The V call is TRBV27, the J call TRBJ2-1; D gene unclear. The CDR3 has 15 amino acids. Per germline, CDR1 MNHEY and CDR2 SMNVEV (reference sequence). V gave up 6 bases and J gave up 4 bases, with 16 bases separating them. The CDR3 here is CASSLRLDPYNEQFF. The CDR3 DNA sequence: TGTGCCAGCAGCTTGAGGCTAGACCCTTACAATGAGCAGTTCTTC.